This T cell receptor (beta chain) was found in a study of T cells after yellow fever vaccination. Study findings and constraints: Reappearing after the booster were most of the clones from primary vaccination (about 96% CD4, 88% CD8). Clonotypes appearing in both CD4 and CD8 compartments existed, and their share was small. Weaker, the secondary response peaked sooner, at day 5 versus 15.

In this sample, this clonotype turned up many times. Its antigen is still unknown. Looked up from germline, CDR1 is KGHSH and CDR2 is LQKENI. V gave up 0 bases and J gave up 4 bases, with 12 bases separating them. This CDR3 is 15 amino acids long. TCRdb itself ran the 5' RACE reads through MiXCR, one entry per CDR3 protein. The sample holds a few hundred thousand distinct CDR3 sequences, over 3% seen once. The receptor's source is a man aged 18 to 30 who received the YFV17D yellow fever vaccine. The input for sequencing was PBMCs, taken 15 days after the yellow fever booster vaccination. J is TRBJ1-1 and V is TRBV18, with unresolved D. The CDR3 DNA reads TGTGCCAGCTCACCACCGTCAGGAGGAACCACTGAAGCTTTCTTT. The encoded protein is CASSPPSGGTTEAFF. The full variable domain, with the rest looked up from reference TRBV18 and TRBJ1-1, is NAGVMQNPRHLVRRRGQEARLRCSPMKGHSHVYWYRQLPEEGLKFMVYLQKENIIDESGMPKERFSAEFPKEGPSILRIQQVVRGDSAAYFCASSPPSGGTTEAFFGQGTRLTVV.